This entry describes one TCR beta chain. The data belong to a study of shared clonotypes between healthy human individuals. The CDR3 is made up of 15 amino acids. CDR1 and CDR2 (germline): LNHDA, SQIVND (reference sequence). The ends were cut back, 2 bases at V and 3 bases at J, with 12 bases in the middle. The assay ran at deep level. Sequenced by immunoSEQ multiplex PCR; TCRdb stores in-frame clones only, minus some. The table includes about 2.1 million clones, around 95% detected once. Positively selected for CCR7, the CD45RO-negative cells used as naive CD8 cells excluded terminally differentiated effector memory CD45RA+ cells.

The chain carries TRBV19 and TRBJ2-3; D is undetermined. The receptor comes from a man between 18 and 35 years old in good health. Some clones in this sample may be carry-over from other donors' samples. Specimen: naive CD8+ T cells from PBMCs. For the CDR3, the DNA is TGTGCCAGTAGTATAATGGGGATAGGGACAGATACGCAGTATTTT. It translates to CASSIMGIGTDTQYF.